This section outlines one T cell receptor (beta chain) sequence together with its context. Relative to the germline gene, one junction end is altered; a read error may explain this. This record belongs to a study of human T cells and chemical hapten exposure. Time point defined: patch test 3, about 24 weeks after DPC sensitization. As to treatment: therapeutic diphenylcyclopropenone sensitization with weekly scalp DPC. The total RNA was obtained from whole blood that was not fractionated. Germline CDR1 and CDR2: SGDLS and YYNGEE. The CDR3 contains 14 residues. TCRdb independently ran MiXCR on the RACE reads; one entry per CDR3 protein. The sample lists fewer than 40,000 distinct CDR3 sequences; roughly 12% were seen once.

The receptor's source is a woman between 40 and 55 years old with alopecia areata. Some clones in this sample may be carry-over from other donors' samples. Sequencing was performed on whole blood, taken in connection with sensitization to the hapten diphenylcyclopropenone (DPC). The gene calls are TRBV9 and TRBJ1-1; 7 bases align to TRBD1. The CDR3 DNA reads TGTACCAGCAGCTCACAGGGGAGGGGCACTGAAGCTTTCTTT. Amino acids: CTSSSQGRGTEAFF.